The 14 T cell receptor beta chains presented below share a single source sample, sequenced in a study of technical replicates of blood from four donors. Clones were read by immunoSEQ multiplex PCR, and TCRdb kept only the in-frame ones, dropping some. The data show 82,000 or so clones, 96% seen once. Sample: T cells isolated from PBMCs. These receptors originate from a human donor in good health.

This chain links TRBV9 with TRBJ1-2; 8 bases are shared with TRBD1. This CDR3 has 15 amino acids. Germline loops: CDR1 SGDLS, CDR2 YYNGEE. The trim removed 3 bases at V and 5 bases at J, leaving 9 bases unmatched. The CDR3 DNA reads TGTGCCAGCAGCGGCCTAACGACAGGGGAATATGGCTACACCTTC. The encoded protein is CASSGLTTGEYGYTF.

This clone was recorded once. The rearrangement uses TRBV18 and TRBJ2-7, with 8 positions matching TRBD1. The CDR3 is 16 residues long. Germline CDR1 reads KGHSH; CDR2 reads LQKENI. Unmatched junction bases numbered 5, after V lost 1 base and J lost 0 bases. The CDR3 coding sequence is TGTGCCAGCTCACCACTTTTACAGGGGGACTCCTACGAGCAGTACTTC. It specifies CASSPLLQGDSYEQYF.

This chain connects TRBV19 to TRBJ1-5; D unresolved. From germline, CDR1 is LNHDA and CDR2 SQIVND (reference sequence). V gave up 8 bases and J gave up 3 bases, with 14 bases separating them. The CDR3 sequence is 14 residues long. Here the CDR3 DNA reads TGTGCCAGTTCACTAGAACTACCCAATCAGCCCCAGCATTTT. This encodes CASSLELPNQPQHF.

CDR3: CSRAGVGETQYF. The CDR3 nucleotides read TGCAGTAGGGCGGGGGTTGGGGAGACCCAGTACTTC. The chain has TRBV29-1 and TRBJ2-5; 7 bases match TRBD2. This CDR3 comprises 12 residues. Per the germline V gene, CDR1 is SQVTM and CDR2 is ANQGSEA. The full variable domain, rest sourced from reference TRBV29-1 and TRBJ2-5, is SAVISQKPSRDICQRGTSLTIQCQVDSQVTMMFWYRQQPGQSLTLIATANQGSEATYESGFVIDKFPISRPNLTFSTLTVSNMSPEDSSIYLCSRAGVGETQYFGPGTRLLVL.

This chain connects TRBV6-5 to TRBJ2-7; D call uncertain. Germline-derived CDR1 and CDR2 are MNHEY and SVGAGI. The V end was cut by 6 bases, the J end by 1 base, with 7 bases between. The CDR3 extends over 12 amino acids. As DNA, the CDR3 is TGTGCCAGCAGCCCCGGGTCCTACGAGCAGTACTTC. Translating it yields CASSPGSYEQYF.

The DNA for the CDR3 is TGTGCCAGCAGCGGGACAGGGGCGATAGATGGTAACTATGGCTACACCTTC. Its translation: CASSGTGAIDGNYGYTF. The J gene is TRBJ1-2, the V gene TRBV9; 9 bases match TRBD1. Trimming cost V 3 bases and J 1 base; bases outside gene matches: 10. Germline lookup yields CDR1 SGDLS and CDR2 YYNGEE. CDR3 size: 17 residues.

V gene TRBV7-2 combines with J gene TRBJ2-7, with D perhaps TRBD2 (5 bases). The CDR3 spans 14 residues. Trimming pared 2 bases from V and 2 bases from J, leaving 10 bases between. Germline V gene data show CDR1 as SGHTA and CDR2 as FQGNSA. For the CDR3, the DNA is TGTGCCAGCAGCTTATCCGGGGAAGCCTACGAGCAGTACTTC. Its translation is CASSLSGEAYEQYF.

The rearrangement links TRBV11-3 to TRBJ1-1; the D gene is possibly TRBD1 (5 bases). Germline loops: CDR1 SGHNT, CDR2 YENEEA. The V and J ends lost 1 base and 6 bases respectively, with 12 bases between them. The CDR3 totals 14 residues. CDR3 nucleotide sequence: TGTGCCAGCAGCTTAGTCCAACAAGGGGCTGAAGCTTTCTTT. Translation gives CASSLVQQGAEAFF.

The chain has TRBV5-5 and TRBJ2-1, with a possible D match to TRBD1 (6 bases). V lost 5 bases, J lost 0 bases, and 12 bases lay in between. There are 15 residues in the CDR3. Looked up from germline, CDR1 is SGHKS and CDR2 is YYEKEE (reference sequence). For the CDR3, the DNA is TGTGCCAGCAGTTTTACAGGGTACTCCTACAATGAGCAGTTCTTC. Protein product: CASSFTGYSYNEQFF.

CDR3 sequence: CSVFGGPSYNEQFF. CDR3 coding DNA: TGCAGTGTATTTGGCGGGCCTTCCTACAATGAGCAGTTCTTC. The chain links TRBV29-1 to TRBJ2-1; tentative D call: TRBD2 (5 bases). The CDR3 is 14 residues long. The germline V gene has CDR1 SQVTM and CDR2 ANQGSEA.

In nucleotides, the CDR3 is TGTGCCAGTAGTATAGGGGCTAGCGGGACAGATACGCAGTATTTT. Its protein is CASSIGASGTDTQYF. This chain links TRBV19 with TRBJ2-3; TRBD2 matches at 8 bases. There are 15 residues in the CDR3. Germline V gene lookup returns CDR1 LNHDA and CDR2 SQIVND (reference sequence). The V gene end was trimmed by 1 base and the J gene end by 3 bases; junction bases not matched to a gene: 3.

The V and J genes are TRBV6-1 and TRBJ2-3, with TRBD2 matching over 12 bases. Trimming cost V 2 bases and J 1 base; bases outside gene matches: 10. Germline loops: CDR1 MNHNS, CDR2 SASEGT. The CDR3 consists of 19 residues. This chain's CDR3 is CASSEIETSGRGGTDTQYF. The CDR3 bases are TGTGCCAGCAGTGAAATCGAGACTAGCGGGAGAGGGGGCACAGATACGCAGTATTTT.

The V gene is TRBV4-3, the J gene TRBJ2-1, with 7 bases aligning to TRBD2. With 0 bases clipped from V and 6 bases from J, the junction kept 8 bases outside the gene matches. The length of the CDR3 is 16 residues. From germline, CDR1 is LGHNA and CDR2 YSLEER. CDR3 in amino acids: CASSQDRRERINEQFF. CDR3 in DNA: TGCGCCAGCAGCCAAGATCGGCGGGAGAGGATCAATGAGCAGTTCTTC.

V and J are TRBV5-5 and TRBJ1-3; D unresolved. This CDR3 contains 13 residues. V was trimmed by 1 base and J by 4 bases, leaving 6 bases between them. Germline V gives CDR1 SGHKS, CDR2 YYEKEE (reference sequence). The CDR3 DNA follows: TGTGCCAGCAGCTTGTACGAGGGAAACACCATATATTTT. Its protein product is CASSLYEGNTIYF.